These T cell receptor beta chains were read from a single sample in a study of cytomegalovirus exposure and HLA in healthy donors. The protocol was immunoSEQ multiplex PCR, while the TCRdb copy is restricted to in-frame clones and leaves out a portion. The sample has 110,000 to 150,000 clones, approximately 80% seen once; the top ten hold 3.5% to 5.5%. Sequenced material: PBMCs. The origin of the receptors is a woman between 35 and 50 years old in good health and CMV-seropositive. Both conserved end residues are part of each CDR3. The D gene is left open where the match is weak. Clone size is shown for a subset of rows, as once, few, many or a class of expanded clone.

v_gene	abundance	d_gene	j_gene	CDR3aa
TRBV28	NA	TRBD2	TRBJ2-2	CASSTTWGGGRAFGELFF
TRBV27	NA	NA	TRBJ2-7	CASSLRGSHEQYF
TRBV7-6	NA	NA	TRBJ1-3	CASSLIEDSFSGNTIYF
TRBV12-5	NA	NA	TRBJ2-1	CASGGGYNEQFF
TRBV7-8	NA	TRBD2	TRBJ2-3	CASSLQASGRARDTQYF
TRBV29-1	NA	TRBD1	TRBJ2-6	CSVRTGGSGANVLTF
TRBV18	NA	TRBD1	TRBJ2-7	CASSFDSTGQDYEQYF
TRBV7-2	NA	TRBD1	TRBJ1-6	CASSVRQGAANSPLHF
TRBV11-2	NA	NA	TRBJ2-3	CALGGADTQYF
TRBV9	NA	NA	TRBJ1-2	CASSVGTTPNYGYTF
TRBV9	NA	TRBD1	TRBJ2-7	CASSPRDRGSGEQYF
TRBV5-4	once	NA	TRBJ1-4	CASSSGTAGGEKLFF
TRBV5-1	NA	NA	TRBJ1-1	CASSLGQFMQAFF
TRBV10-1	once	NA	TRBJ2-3	CASSVKGLDTQYF
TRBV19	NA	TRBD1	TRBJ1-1	CASSEDRERMNTEAFF
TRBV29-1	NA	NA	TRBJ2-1	CSVVPGSLNEQFF
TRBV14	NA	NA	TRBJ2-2	CASSQGATNTGELFF
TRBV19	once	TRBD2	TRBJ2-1	CASSIDSGALYNEQFF
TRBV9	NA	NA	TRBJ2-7	CASSVRATLPYEQYF
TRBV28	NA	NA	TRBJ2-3	CASSSGGARDTQYF
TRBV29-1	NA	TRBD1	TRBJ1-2	CSVRDSYGYTF
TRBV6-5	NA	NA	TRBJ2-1	CASNPRGAEVF
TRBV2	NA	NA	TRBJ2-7	CASSEAPSDTYEQYF
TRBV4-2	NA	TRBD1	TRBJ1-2	CASSHRSGTVYGYTF
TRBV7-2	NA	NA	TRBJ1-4	CASSFGQGFEKLFF
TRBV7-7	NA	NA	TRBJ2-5	CASSPDGTSRNQYF
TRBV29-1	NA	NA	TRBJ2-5	CSVEGGMRVPLETQYF
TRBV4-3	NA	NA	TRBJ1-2	CASSQDPREENGYTF
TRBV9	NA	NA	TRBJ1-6	CASRGQGNSPLHF
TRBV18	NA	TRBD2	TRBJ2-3	CASLAGGADTQYF
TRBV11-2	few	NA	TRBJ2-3	CASSLWGVGTPAGTDTQYF
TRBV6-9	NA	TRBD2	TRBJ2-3	CASPFRTSGSVGTDTQYF
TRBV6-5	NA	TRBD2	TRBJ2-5	CASRKTSGRAKTQYF
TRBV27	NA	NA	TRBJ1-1	CASNKPGFTEAFF
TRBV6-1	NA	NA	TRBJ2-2	CASSEEGPGVTGELFF
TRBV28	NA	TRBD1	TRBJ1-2	CATGDRSYGYTF
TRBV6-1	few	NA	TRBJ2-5	CASLLETQYF
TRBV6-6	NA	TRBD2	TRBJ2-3	CASSLSGGITDTQYF
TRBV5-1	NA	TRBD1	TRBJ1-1	CASSGGLSTEAFF
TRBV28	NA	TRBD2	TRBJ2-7	CASSRGPGGEQYF
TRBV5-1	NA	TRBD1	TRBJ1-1	CASSSGQGFSAFF
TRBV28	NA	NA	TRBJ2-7	CASSLTGREQYF
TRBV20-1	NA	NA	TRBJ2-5	CSAREATQYF
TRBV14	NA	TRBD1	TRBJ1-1	CASSLLQGVNTEAFF
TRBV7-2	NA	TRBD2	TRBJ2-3	CASSLVAGGIGTQYF
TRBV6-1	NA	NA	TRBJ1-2	CASSGARKHGYTF